The 18 T cell receptor beta chains in this list originate from one sample, sequenced in a study of control samples from healthy donors and cancer patients. Only in-frame clones appear in the TCRdb table, and some are missing; sequencing was by immunoSEQ multiplex PCR. Of 150,000 to 200,000 clones listed, roughly nine tenths are singletons. The sequencing input was blood. The receptors shown here come from a young man in good health.

The chain joins TRBV6-5 to TRBJ1-3, with 7 bases identical to TRBD1. CDR1 and CDR2 from the germline V gene are MNHEY and SVGAGI. The CDR3 contains 15 residues. With 5 bases clipped from V and 7 bases from J, the junction kept 11 bases outside the gene matches. The CDR3 region has the DNA TGTGCCAGCAGTACCTCGGGGTCCAGGGGGAACACCATATATTTT. This sequence encodes CASSTSGSRGNTIYF.

The chain employs TRBV11-2 and TRBJ1-4; D perhaps matches TRBD1 (5 bases). CDR1 and CDR2 (germline): SGHAT, FQNNGV. The CDR3 loop spans 15 amino acids. Trimming took off 8 bases at V and 8 bases at J, with 21 bases between the two ends. Here the CDR3 reads CASRLVGPGKEKLFF. The DNA of the CDR3 is TGTGCCAGCCGGTTAGTTGGCCCAGGGAAGGAAAAACTGTTTTTT.

Here the CDR3 DNA reads TGTGCCAGCAGCTTAGGGACAGCCGGACACCAAGAGACCCAGTACTTC. This encodes CASSLGTAGHQETQYF. J is TRBJ2-5 and V is TRBV11-2; a possible D gene is TRBD1 (6 bases). V dropped 1 base and J dropped 0 bases, with 12 bases sitting between them. CDR1 SGHAT and CDR2 FQNNGV come from the germline V gene. This CDR3 comprises 16 residues.

This clone was observed a handful of times. This chain links TRBV6-6 with TRBJ1-4; D unresolved. This CDR3 spans 15 amino acids. The V gene lost 1 base and the J gene lost 6 bases, with 12 bases spanning the gap. Germline V gene sequence: CDR1 MNHNY, CDR2 SVGAGI (reference sequence). CDR3 loop: CASSYFPGGDEKLFF. CDR3 DNA: TGTGCCAGCAGTTACTTTCCAGGCGGGGATGAAAAACTGTTTTTT.

This sequence joins TRBV15 and TRBJ1-3; TRBD1 matches at 8 bases. This CDR3 has 15 amino acids. From germline, CDR1 is LNHNV and CDR2 YYDKDF (reference sequence). V lost 8 bases, J lost 0 bases, and 6 bases stayed unmatched. The CDR3 spells CATGSGQVSGNTIYF. CDR3 nucleotides: TGTGCCACCGGGTCGGGACAGGTCTCTGGAAACACCATATATTTT.

This clone was detected only once. This chain joins TRBV19 and TRBJ2-7, with D unresolved. Germline values: CDR1 LNHDA, CDR2 SQIVND (reference sequence). The V end lost 3 bases, the J end lost 1 base, and 10 bases lay between the germline ends. The CDR3 sequence is 14 residues long. CDR3 nucleotides: TGTGCCAGTAGTATCGGGCAGTGGTCCTACGAGCAGTACTTC. Its translation: CASSIGQWSYEQYF. The whole variable domain, remainder taken from reference TRBV19 and TRBJ2-7, is DGGITQSPKYLFRKEGQNVTLSCEQNLNHDAMYWYRQDPGQGLRLIYYSQIVNDFQKGDIAEGYSVSREKKESFPLTVTSAQKNPTAFYLCASSIGQWSYEQYFGPGTRLTVT.

CDR3: CASAGQGIRYTF. The CDR3 DNA follows: TGTGCCAGCGCTGGACAGGGTATCCGCTACACCTTC. The V gene is TRBV6-5, the J gene TRBJ1-2, with 8 bases fitting TRBD1. The germline V gene has CDR1 MNHEY and CDR2 SVGAGI. The CDR3 spans 12 residues. V was pared by 8 bases and J by 9 bases, with 8 bases of the junction left unmatched.

J is TRBJ2-7 and V is TRBV5-5, with 11 nucleotides matching TRBD1. Germline trimming cut 8 bases from V and 1 base from J; bases unmatched to any gene: 5. The CDR3 contains 14 residues. In germline, CDR1 is SGHKS, CDR2 YYEKEE (reference sequence). This chain's CDR3 is CASERDRGSYEQYF. As DNA, the CDR3 is TGTGCCAGTGAGAGGGACAGGGGGTCCTACGAGCAGTACTTC.

This clone was detected once. The chain has TRBV28 and TRBJ2-3; no clear D gene. The germline V gene encodes CDR1 MDHEN and CDR2 SYDVKM. The V end lost 1 base, the J end lost 1 base, and 9 bases lay between the germline ends. This CDR3 has 15 residues. The CDR3, as DNA: TGTGCCAGCAGTTTATCCGGCCCCGGCACAGATACGCAGTATTTT. Protein product: CASSLSGPGTDTQYF.

This clone was picked up a small number of times. The rearrangement uses TRBV28 and TRBJ1-2; D perhaps matches TRBD1 (6 bases). Per germline, CDR1 MDHEN and CDR2 SYDVKM. The CDR3 is 15 amino acids. With 1 base removed from V and 4 bases from J, the gap between germline ends came to 13 bases. The CDR3 spells CASSLLDRSGYGYTF. The DNA for the CDR3 is TGTGCCAGCAGTTTATTAGACAGGTCGGGCTATGGCTACACCTTC.

The chain uses TRBV3-1 (or the pseudogene TRBV3-2) and TRBJ2-1; D gene uncertain. The CDR3 covers 11 residues. The V gene's germline CDR1 is LGHDT and CDR2 YNNKEL (reference sequence). For the CDR3, the DNA is TGTGCAAGCGAAGAGTACAATGAGCAGTTCTTC. This gives the protein CASEEYNEQFF.

This chain connects TRBV5-1 to TRBJ1-1, with D hard to call. The CDR3 length is 15 residues. The V end was cut by 2 bases, the J end by 4 bases, with 15 bases between. Germline CDR1 and CDR2: SGHRS and YFSETQ. CDR3 region: CASSLISAEATEAFF. DNA of the CDR3: TGCGCCAGCAGCTTAATTTCGGCAGAAGCCACTGAAGCTTTCTTT. Variable domain in full (rest from reference TRBV5-1 and TRBJ1-1): KAGVTQTPRYLIKTRGQQVTLSCSPISGHRSVSWYQQTPGQGLQFLFEYFSETQRNKGNFPGRFSGRQFSNSRSEMNVSTLELGDSALYLCASSLISAEATEAFFGQGTRLTVV.

The chain employs TRBV18 and TRBJ2-7; 10 bases fit TRBD1. The J segment lost 2 bases and the V segment lost 3 bases, leaving 4 bases of the junction unmatched. CDR1 KGHSH and CDR2 LQKENI come from the germline V gene. The CDR3 length is 15 residues. The CDR3 loop reads CASSPGQGVAYEQYF. The CDR3 DNA reads as TGTGCCAGCTCACCTGGACAGGGGGTAGCCTACGAGCAGTACTTC.

The rearrangement uses TRBV3-1 (or the pseudogene TRBV3-2) and TRBJ2-5, with TRBD1 identical over 9 bases. There are 16 residues in the CDR3. With V trimmed by 4 bases and J by 4 bases, 10 bases remained unmatched. CDR1 LGHDT and CDR2 YNNKEL come from the germline V gene (reference sequence). CDR3: CASSRSGQGITETQYF. The CDR3 DNA follows: TGTGCCAGCAGCCGAAGCGGACAGGGGATTACAGAGACCCAGTACTTC.

The gene calls are TRBV7-9 and TRBJ1-2; 7 bases are a match to TRBD1. V was clipped by 3 bases and J by 2 bases; unmatched bases: 12. Germline V lookup: CDR1 SEHNR, CDR2 FQNEAQ (reference sequence). The length of the CDR3 is 17 residues. This CDR3 is CASSLPAPGQSNYGYTF. CDR3 coding DNA: TGTGCCAGCAGCTTGCCCGCTCCGGGACAGTCCAACTATGGCTACACCTTC.

The chain couples TRBV4-3 to TRBJ1-5; D is perhaps TRBD1 (5 bases). Germline V gene lookup returns CDR1 LGHNA and CDR2 YSLEER. V was clipped by 4 bases and J by 6 bases, with 19 bases between them. The CDR3 is 16 residues long. The CDR3 DNA reads TGCGCCAGCAGCCCAGATCCAGTGGGGGTTCCTCAGCCCCAGCATTTT. It is translated as CASSPDPVGVPQPQHF.

This chain joins TRBV5-1 and TRBJ2-2, with D perhaps assigned TRBD1 or TRBD2 (5 bases each). Trimming stripped 2 bases from V and 2 bases from J, with 13 bases between. This CDR3 has 16 amino acids. The germline V gene encodes CDR1 SGHRS and CDR2 YFSETQ. CDR3 in amino acids: CASSFGGRLNTGELFF. The CDR3 DNA follows: TGCGCCAGCAGCTTTGGGGGTCGTTTAAACACCGGGGAGCTGTTTTTT.

This chain uses TRBV5-1 with TRBJ1-2; TRBD1 might be the D (6 bases). The CDR3 is made up of 16 amino acids. Trimming took off 2 bases at V and 3 bases at J, with 17 bases between the two ends. Germline V gene sequence: CDR1 SGHRS, CDR2 YFSETQ. As DNA, the CDR3 is TGCGCCAGCAGCTTAGGGCAGGGGTTCCCCTACTATGGCTACACCTTC. Protein product: CASSLGQGFPYYGYTF.